Sequencing of this T cell receptor (beta chain) was carried out in a study of molecular identifiers for immune sequencing clone quantification. TCRdb recomputed calls from the PCR reads with MiXCR, one row per CDR3 protein. Here the sample spans roughly 97,000 distinct CDR3 sequences, approximately 24% being singletons. This clonotype was recorded many times. The CDR3 consists of 15 residues. The J segment lost 6 bases and the V segment lost 0 bases, leaving 1 base of the junction unmatched. From germline, CDR1 is MNHEY and CDR2 SVGEGT. The clonotype originates from a human donor in good health. Some libraries in this study had Jurkat cell RNA spiked in. The J gene is TRBJ2-7, the V gene TRBV6-2 or TRBV6-3; TRBD2 matches 14 bases. Sequencing used naive CD8+ T cells from blood, with Jurkat cell RNA spiked in. This sample's subset: FACS-sorted CD8+CD4-CCR7+CD45RA+ naive T cells. The CDR3 loop is CASSYSGLAGGEQYF. The CDR3 nucleotides read TGTGCCAGCAGTTACTCCGGACTAGCGGGAGGCGAGCAGTACTTC.